Shown below are 16 T cell receptor beta chains from a single sample sequenced in a study of cytomegalovirus exposure and HLA in healthy donors. The data were produced by immunoSEQ multiplex PCR, yet TCRdb's version contains in-frame clones alone and is incomplete. The repertoire holds around 140,000 clones, roughly 86% seen once, with less than 5.5% in the top ten. The specimen sequenced was PBMCs. These receptors came from a man in his late teens or twenties in good health and CMV-seropositive.

This clone occurred once. The chain recombines TRBV4-1 with TRBJ1-1; 7 positions match TRBD1. The CDR3 extends over 13 amino acids. The germline CDR1 and CDR2 sequences are MGHRA and YSYEKL. Trimming cost V 4 bases and J 5 bases; bases outside gene matches: 4. The CDR3 region is CASSLQGRTEAFF. In DNA, the CDR3 is TGCGCCAGCAGCCTACAGGGGCGGACTGAAGCTTTCTTT.

The V gene is TRBV30, the J gene TRBJ1-2; 7 nucleotides match TRBD1. This CDR3 contains 15 residues. Germline trimming cut 0 bases from V and 5 bases from J; bases unmatched to any gene: 9. The germline V gene has CDR1 GTSNPN and CDR2 SVGIG (reference sequence). As DNA, the CDR3 is TGTGCCTGGAGTGTACATCAGGGGGGCGCGTATGGCTACACCTTC. It specifies CAWSVHQGGAYGYTF.

The chain joins TRBV27 to TRBJ1-2; D not certain. V lost 5 bases and J lost 8, with 18 bases in between. The CDR3 is 14 residues long. Germline CDR1 is MNHEY and CDR2 is SMNVEV (reference sequence). In nucleotides, the CDR3 is TGTGCCAGCAGTCCCAGTCTGACCAGGAGGGGCTACACCTTC. Translation gives CASSPSLTRRGYTF.

This chain links TRBV2 with TRBJ2-3, with TRBD2 as a possible D gene (5 bases). CDR1 and CDR2 (germline): SNHLY, FYNNEI. The length of the CDR3 is 13 residues. V shed 5 bases and J shed 4 bases, with 10 bases lying between them. The CDR3 spells CASSLGSPDTQYF. The CDR3 DNA is TGTGCCAGCAGTTTGGGGAGCCCAGATACGCAGTATTTT. The full variable domain, rest sourced from reference TRBV2 and TRBJ2-3, is EPEVTQTPSHQVTQMGQEVILRCVPISNHLYFYWYRQILGQKVEFLVSFYNNEISEKSEIFDDQFSVERPDGSNFTLKIRSTKLEDSAMYFCASSLGSPDTQYFGPGTRLTVL.

The rearrangement joins TRBV6-5 to TRBJ1-1; 7 bases align to TRBD1. The length of the CDR3 is 15 residues. CDR1 and CDR2 (germline): MNHEY, SVGAGI. The V segment lost 6 bases and the J segment 3 bases; nucleotides outside the gene matches: 10. CDR3: CASSRGDTGDTEAFF. CDR3 nucleotide sequence: TGTGCCAGCAGCCGCGGAGATACAGGGGACACTGAAGCTTTCTTT.

The chain couples TRBV5-1 to TRBJ1-1; 7 positions match TRBD1. The length of the CDR3 is 21 residues. Germline V gives CDR1 SGHRS, CDR2 YFSETQ. V shed 4 bases, J shed 0 bases, and the junction held 24 bases outside the gene matches. CDR3 amino acids: CASSPAPVHKTGSLMNTEAFF. The CDR3 nucleotides are TGCGCCAGCAGCCCCGCCCCCGTCCACAAGACAGGGTCTCTCATGAACACTGAAGCTTTCTTT.

V and J are TRBV19 and TRBJ1-1; D might be TRBD1 (6 bases). Trimming left V 0 bases short and J 4 bases short, with 24 bases between. The germline V gene encodes CDR1 LNHDA and CDR2 SQIVND (reference sequence). This CDR3 has 19 residues. CDR3 in amino acids: CASSIDPSGTPGPTTEAFF. The DNA of the CDR3 is TGTGCCAGTAGTATAGATCCCTCCGGGACACCGGGGCCGACCACTGAAGCTTTCTTT.

The chain recombines TRBV6-6 with TRBJ1-4, with TRBD1 matching over 7 bases. J was trimmed by 10 bases and V by 8 bases; bases with no gene match: 13. Germline V gives CDR1 MNHNY, CDR2 SVGAGI (reference sequence). The CDR3 contains 14 residues. The chain's CDR3 is CASRHWDSGGKLFF. In DNA, the CDR3 is TGTGCCAGCCGACACTGGGACAGCGGGGGAAAACTGTTTTTT.

This clone appeared a single time. The chain recombines TRBV4-1 with TRBJ2-1, with D maybe TRBD2 (6 bases). The CDR3 spans 12 residues. V lost 6 bases, J lost 8 bases, and 11 bases lay in between. Germline loops: CDR1 MGHRA, CDR2 YSYEKL. CDR3 protein: CASSLSGDEQFF. The CDR3 coding sequence is TGCGCCAGCAGTCTTTCGGGAGATGAGCAGTTCTTC.

V usage is TRBV7-3 and J usage is TRBJ2-7; 7 bases agree with TRBD1. This CDR3 is 13 amino acids long. The germline gives CDR1 SGHTA, CDR2 FQGTGA. V trimming: 5 bases; J trimming: 6 bases; junction bases outside the gene matches: 7. The CDR3 DNA is TGTGCCAGCAGCCCGACAGGGAAGGGCGAGCAGTACTTC. The encoded protein is CASSPTGKGEQYF.

The chain employs TRBV9 and TRBJ1-3; the D is unclear. The V end was cut by 3 bases, the J end by 3 bases, with 10 bases between. CDR1 and CDR2 from the germline V gene are SGDLS and YYNGEE. The CDR3 consists of 14 residues. Here the CDR3 reads CASSGGKSGNTIYF. The CDR3 DNA reads TGTGCCAGCAGCGGAGGGAAAAGTGGAAACACCATATATTTT.

This chain uses TRBV4-1 with TRBJ1-2; 7 bases fit TRBD1. This CDR3 is built from 15 residues. V gave up 1 base and J gave up 2 bases; unmatched junction bases: 4. Germline CDR1 reads MGHRA; CDR2 reads YSYEKL. The CDR3 DNA reads TGCGCCAGCAGCCAAGTCCCGGGACAGAACTATGGCTACACCTTC. Amino acid sequence: CASSQVPGQNYGYTF.

This clone was counted only a few times. This chain links TRBV11-2 with TRBJ2-3, with a possible D match to TRBD1 (6 bases). Trimming stripped 7 bases from V and 1 base from J, with 15 bases between. In germline, CDR1 is SGHAT, CDR2 FQNNGV. There are 15 residues in the CDR3. CDR3 coding DNA: TGTGCCAGCACCCCGCGAGGGGGACGCACAGATACGCAGTATTTT. Its translation: CASTPRGGRTDTQYF.

The J gene is TRBJ1-1, the V gene TRBV27, with TRBD1 identical over 7 bases. With 3 bases clipped from V and 5 bases from J, the junction kept 18 bases outside the gene matches. This CDR3 region has 18 residues. Germline CDR1 reads MNHEY; CDR2 reads SMNVEV (reference sequence). This chain's CDR3 is CASSFVPNLTGVKTEAFF. The CDR3 nucleotides read TGTGCCAGCAGTTTCGTTCCCAATTTAACAGGGGTTAAAACTGAAGCTTTCTTT.

This rearrangement joins TRBV7-2 to TRBJ1-5, with a weak D call TRBD1 (5 bases). This CDR3 is 19 amino acids long. Trimming took 2 bases from V and 5 from J, leaving 25 bases between them. From germline, CDR1 is SGHTA and CDR2 FQGNSA. The CDR3 protein is CASSLQALGRVYADQPQHF. The CDR3 DNA reads as TGTGCCAGCAGCTTACAGGCCCTGGGCAGGGTTTATGCCGATCAGCCCCAGCATTTT.

This clone has more than one count but fewer than ten. This chain uses TRBV5-1 with TRBJ1-2, with D perhaps matching TRBD1 (5 bases). V lost 0 bases, J lost 5 bases, and 14 bases lay in between. The CDR3 is 15 residues long. CDR1 is SGHRS and CDR2 is YFSETQ in the germline V gene. CDR3 sequence: CASSLVVGAEYGYTF. The CDR3 DNA sequence: TGCGCCAGCAGCTTGGTTGTAGGGGCCGAGTATGGCTACACCTTC.